This T cell receptor (beta chain) was identified in a study of blood T cell repertoires in COVID-19. The overall study: PBMCs, B-cell-depleted T cells, or T cells provided the cDNA or gDNA that made up the material.

CDR1 and CDR2 (germline): LGHDT, YNNKEL (reference sequence). The V and J ends lost 4 bases and 7 bases respectively, with 20 bases between them. The CDR3 is 16 residues long. Original processing notes: Amplification of reference gene primers provided the estimated nucleated cell counts. Repertoires were generated with immunoSEQ multiplex PCR, while TCRdb's copy carries only in-frame clones and drops some. V, J and clone size reflect that table, while D and trimming were determined from the DNA. The sample contains about 280,000 clones, more than 85% of which appear only once. This rearrangement joins TRBV3-1 (or the pseudogene TRBV3-2) to TRBJ2-1; D not resolved. The receptor was isolated from a man between 40 and 49 years old with acute or convalescent COVID-19. The source material was peripheral blood. CDR3: CASSRKMVRLLNEQFF. CDR3 DNA: TGTGCCAGCAGCCGCAAGATGGTGAGACTGCTAAATGAGCAGTTCTTC.